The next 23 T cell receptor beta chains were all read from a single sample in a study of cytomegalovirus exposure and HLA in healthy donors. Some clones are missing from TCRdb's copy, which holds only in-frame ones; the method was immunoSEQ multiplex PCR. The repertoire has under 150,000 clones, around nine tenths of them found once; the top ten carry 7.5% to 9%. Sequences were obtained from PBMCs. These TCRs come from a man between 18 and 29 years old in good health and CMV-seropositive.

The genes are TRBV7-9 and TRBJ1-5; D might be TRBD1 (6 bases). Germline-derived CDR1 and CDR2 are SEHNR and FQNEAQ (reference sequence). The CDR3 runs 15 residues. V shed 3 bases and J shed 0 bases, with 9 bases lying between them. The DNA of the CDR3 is TGTGCCAGCAGCTTGGGGGCAGCTAGCAATCAGCCCCAGCATTTT. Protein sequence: CASSLGAASNQPQHF.

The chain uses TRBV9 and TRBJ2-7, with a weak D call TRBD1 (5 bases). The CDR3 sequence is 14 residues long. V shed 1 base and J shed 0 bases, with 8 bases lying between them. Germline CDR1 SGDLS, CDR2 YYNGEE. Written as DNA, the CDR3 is TGTGCCAGCAGCGTACAGGGTACCTCCTACGAGCAGTACTTC. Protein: CASSVQGTSYEQYF. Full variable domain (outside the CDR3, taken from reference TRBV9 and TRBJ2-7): DSGVTQTPKHLITATGQRVTLRCSPRSGDLSVYWYQQSLDQGLQFLIQYYNGEERAKGNILERFSAQQFPDLHSELNLSSLELGDSALYFCASSVQGTSYEQYFGPGTRLTVT.

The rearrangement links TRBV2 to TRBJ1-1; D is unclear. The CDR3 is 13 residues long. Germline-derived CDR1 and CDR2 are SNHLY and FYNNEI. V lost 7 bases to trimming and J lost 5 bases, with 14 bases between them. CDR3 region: CASTKRTATEAFF. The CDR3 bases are TGTGCCAGCACCAAACGTACAGCTACTGAAGCTTTCTTT.

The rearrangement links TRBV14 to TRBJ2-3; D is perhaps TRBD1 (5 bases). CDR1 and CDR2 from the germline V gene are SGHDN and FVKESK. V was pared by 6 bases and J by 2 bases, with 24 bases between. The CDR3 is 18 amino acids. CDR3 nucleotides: TGTGCCAGCAGTCGGGTAACACACCGTAAGGGGCACACAGATACGCAGTATTTT. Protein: CASSRVTHRKGHTDTQYF.

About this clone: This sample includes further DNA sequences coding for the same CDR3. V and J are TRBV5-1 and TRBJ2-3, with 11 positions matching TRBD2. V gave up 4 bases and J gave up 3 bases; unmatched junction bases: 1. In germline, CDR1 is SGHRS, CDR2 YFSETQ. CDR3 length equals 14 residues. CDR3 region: CASSTSGSTDTQYF. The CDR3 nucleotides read TGCGCCAGCAGCACTAGCGGGAGTACAGATACGCAGTATTTT.

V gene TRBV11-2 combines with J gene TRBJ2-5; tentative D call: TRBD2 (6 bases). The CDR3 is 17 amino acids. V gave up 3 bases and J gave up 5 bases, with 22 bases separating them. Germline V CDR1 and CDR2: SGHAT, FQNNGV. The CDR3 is CASSFRLPGRGTETQYF. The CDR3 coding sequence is TGTGCCAGCAGCTTTAGGTTGCCGGGACGGGGGACGGAGACCCAGTACTTC.

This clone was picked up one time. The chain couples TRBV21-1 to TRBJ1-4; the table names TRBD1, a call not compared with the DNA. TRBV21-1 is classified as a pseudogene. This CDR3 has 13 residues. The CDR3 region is CASPGQRKEKLFF. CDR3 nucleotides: TGTGCCAGCCCCGGACAGAGAAAAGAAAAACTGTTTTTT.

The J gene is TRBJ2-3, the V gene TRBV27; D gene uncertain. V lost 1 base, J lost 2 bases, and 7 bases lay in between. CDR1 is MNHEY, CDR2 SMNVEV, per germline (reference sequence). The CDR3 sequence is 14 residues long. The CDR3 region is CASSLFQDTDTQYF. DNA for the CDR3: TGTGCCAGCAGTTTATTTCAGGACACAGATACGCAGTATTTT.

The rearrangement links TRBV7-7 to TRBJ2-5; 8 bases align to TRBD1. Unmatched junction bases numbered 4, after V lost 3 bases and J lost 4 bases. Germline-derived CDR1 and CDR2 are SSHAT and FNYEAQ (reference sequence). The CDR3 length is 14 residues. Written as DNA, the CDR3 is TGTGCCAGCAGCTTGGGGCAGGGGGCAGAGACCCAGTACTTC. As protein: CASSLGQGAETQYF.

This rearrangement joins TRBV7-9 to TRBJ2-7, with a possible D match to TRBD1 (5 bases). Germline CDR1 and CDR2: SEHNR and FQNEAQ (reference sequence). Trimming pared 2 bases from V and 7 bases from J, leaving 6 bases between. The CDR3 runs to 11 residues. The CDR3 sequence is CASSLKGEQYF. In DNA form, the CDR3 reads TGTGCCAGCAGCTTAAAGGGGGAGCAGTACTTC.

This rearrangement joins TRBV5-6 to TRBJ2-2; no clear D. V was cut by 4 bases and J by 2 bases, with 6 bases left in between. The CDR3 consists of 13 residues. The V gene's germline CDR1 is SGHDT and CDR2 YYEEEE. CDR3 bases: TGTGCCAGCAGCCCCAGTAACACCGGGGAGCTGTTTTTT. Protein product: CASSPSNTGELFF.

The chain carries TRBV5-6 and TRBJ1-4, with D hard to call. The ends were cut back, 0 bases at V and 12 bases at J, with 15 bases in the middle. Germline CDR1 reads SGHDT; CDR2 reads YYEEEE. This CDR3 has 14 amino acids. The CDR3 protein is CASSLAVIAGELFF. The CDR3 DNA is TGTGCCAGCAGCTTGGCTGTCATCGCCGGGGAACTGTTTTTT.

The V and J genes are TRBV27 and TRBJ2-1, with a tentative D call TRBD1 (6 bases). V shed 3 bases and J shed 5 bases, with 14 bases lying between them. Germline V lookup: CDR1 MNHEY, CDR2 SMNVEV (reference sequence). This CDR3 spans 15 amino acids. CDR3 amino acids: CASSFLASGDNEQFF. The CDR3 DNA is TGTGCCAGCAGTTTTCTAGCTTCAGGGGACAATGAGCAGTTCTTC.

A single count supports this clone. The CDR3 protein is CAIKDRGENTEAFF. CDR3 bases: TGTGCCATCAAGGACAGGGGGGAGAACACTGAAGCTTTCTTT. The chain links TRBV10-3 to TRBJ1-1; TRBD1 matches 10 bases. The V and J ends lost 7 bases and 1 base, in that order; junction bases with no gene match: 3. CDR1 is ENHRY and CDR2 is SYGVKD in the germline V gene. CDR3 length: 14 amino acids.

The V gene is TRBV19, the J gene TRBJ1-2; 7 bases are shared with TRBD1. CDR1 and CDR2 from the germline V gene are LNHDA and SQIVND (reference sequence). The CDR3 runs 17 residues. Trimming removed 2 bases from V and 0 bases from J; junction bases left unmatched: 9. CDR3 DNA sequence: TGTGCCAGTAGTATATGGACAGGATCGGCGGCTAACTATGGCTACACCTTC. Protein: CASSIWTGSAANYGYTF.

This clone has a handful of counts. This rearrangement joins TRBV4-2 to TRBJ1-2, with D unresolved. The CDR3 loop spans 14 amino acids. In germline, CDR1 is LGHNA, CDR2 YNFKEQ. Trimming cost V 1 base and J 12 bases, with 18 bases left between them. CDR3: CASSQVTPPAVHTF. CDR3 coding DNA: TGTGCCAGCAGCCAAGTGACACCACCGGCTGTCCACACCTTC.

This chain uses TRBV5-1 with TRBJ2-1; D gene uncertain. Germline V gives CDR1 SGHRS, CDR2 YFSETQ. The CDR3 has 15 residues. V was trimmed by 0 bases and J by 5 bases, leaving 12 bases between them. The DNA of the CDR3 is TGCGCCAGCAGCTTGGGGCATCTGGGCAACAATGAGCAGTTCTTC. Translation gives CASSLGHLGNNEQFF.

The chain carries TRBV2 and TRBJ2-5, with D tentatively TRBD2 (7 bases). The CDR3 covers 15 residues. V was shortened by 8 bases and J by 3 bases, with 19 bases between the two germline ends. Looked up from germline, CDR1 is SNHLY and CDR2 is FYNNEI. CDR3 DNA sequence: TGTGCCAGCGCCTCTAGAGGGGGGGTAGAAGAGACCCAGTACTTC. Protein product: CASASRGGVEETQYF.

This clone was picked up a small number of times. CDR3 amino acids: CASSKGRHSPNEKLFF. CDR3 bases: TGTGCCAGCAGCAAAGGTCGACACAGCCCGAATGAAAAACTGTTTTTT. The chain uses TRBV4-2 and TRBJ1-4, with D unresolved. The V gene lost 5 bases and the J gene lost 5 bases, with 18 bases spanning the gap. The CDR3 loop spans 16 amino acids. Germline V CDR1 and CDR2: LGHNA, YNFKEQ.

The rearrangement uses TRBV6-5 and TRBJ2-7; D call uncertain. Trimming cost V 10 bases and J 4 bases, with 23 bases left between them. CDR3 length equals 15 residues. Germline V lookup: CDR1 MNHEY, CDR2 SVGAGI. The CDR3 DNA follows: TGTGCCACTCGAGCCAACTCCGGGTCCCTTTACGAGCAGTACTTC. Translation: CATRANSGSLYEQYF.

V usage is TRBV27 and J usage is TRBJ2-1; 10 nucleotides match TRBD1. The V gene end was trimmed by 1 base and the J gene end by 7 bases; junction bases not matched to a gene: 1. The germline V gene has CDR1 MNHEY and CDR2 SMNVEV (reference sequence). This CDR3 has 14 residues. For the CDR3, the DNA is TGTGCCAGCAGTTTATTGGGACAGGGGAATGAGCAGTTCTTC. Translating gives CASSLLGQGNEQFF.

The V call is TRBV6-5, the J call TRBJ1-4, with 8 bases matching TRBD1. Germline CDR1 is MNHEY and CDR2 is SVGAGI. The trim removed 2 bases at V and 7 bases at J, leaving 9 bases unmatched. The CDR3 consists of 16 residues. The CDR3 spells CASSYGATGVREKLFF. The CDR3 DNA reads TGTGCCAGCAGTTACGGGGCGACAGGGGTCCGTGAAAAACTGTTTTTT.

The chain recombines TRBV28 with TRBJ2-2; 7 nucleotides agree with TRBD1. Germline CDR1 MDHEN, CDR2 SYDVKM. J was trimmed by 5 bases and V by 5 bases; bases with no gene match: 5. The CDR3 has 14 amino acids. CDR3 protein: CASSPTGLTGELFF. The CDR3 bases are TGTGCCAGCAGTCCGACAGGGCTAACCGGGGAGCTGTTTTTT.